This record covers a single T cell receptor beta chain. Its antigen is not identified. CDR3 size: 16 residues. The germline gives CDR1 SGHRS, CDR2 YFSETQ. The data originate from a study of Graves' ophthalmopathy and Graves' hyperthyroidism. Investigators amplified TCR beta CDR3 regions from RNA transcripts. The library came from an HTBI-primed first-round RT-PCR and a second-round multiplex PCR. Each CDR3 protein is one row after TCRdb ran MiXCR on the multiplex PCR reads. Of hundreds of thousands of distinct CDR3 sequences in the sample, around 20% were seen once. Whole-study findings and limits: Among thyroid clonotypes expanded above 0.001 frequency, most also appeared in blood.

This clonotype was obtained from a young woman with stable Graves' hyperthyroidism. The chain links TRBV5-1 to TRBJ2-5, with 14 bases identical to TRBD2. The J call may be in error: the DNA end matches TRBJ2-7 better. Sequencing was carried out using peripheral blood. CDR3 coding DNA: TGCGCCAGCAGCTCGACTAGCGGGGGGGCTCACTACGAGCAGTACTTC. Protein sequence: CASSSTSGGAHYEQYF.